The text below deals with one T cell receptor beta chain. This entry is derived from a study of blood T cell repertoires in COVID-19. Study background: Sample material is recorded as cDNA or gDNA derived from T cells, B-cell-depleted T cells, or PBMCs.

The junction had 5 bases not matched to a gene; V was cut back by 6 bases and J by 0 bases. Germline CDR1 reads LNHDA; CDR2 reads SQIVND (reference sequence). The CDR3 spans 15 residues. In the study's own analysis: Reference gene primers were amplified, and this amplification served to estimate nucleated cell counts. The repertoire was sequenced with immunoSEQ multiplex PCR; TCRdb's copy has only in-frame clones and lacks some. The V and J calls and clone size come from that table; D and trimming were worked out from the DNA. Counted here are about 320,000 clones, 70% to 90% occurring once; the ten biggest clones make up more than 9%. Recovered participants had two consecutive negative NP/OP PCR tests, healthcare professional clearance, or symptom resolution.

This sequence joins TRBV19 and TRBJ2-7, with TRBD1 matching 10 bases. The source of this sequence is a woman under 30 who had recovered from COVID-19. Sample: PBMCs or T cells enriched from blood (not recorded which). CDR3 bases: TGTGCCAGTAGCCCGGGACAGGGGCACTCCTACGAGCAGTACTTC. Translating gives CASSPGQGHSYEQYF.